This T cell receptor (beta chain) comes out of a study of T cells in Graves' hyperthyroidism and ophthalmopathy. Study outcomes and limitations: Blood also held most thyroid clonotypes expanded beyond 0.001. In validation, the model predicted ophthalmopathy. These predictions came a median around 5.9 months before onset.

The CDR3 totals 13 residues. Germline CDR1 reads SQVTM; CDR2 reads ANQGSEA. The V end lost 3 bases, the J end lost 1 base, and 9 bases lay between the germline ends. Details on this clonotype: What it binds is not known.

Stable Graves' hyperthyroidism denoted no ophthalmopathy progression over 18 months. Lactation, pregnancy, other autoimmune disease or uncontrolled infection led to exclusion of patients. Amplified TCR beta CDR3 regions came from RNA transcripts. A set of HTBI primers served as the primers for a first-round RT-PCR of the TCR CDR3. Each CDR3 protein is one row after TCRdb ran MiXCR on the multiplex PCR reads. The sample comprises over 150,000 distinct CDR3 sequences, 17% of which are singletons, and approximately 56% rests with the top ten. The rearrangement joins TRBV29-1 to TRBJ1-1; D unresolved. Sequencing was carried out using blood. The clonotype originates from a woman aged 45-60 years with Graves' hyperthyroidism. CDR3 nucleotide sequence: TGCAGCGTTGAGCCGGGCCCGAACACTGAAGCTTTCTTT. It codes for CSVEPGPNTEAFF.